This T cell receptor (beta chain) originates from a study of response to subunit inactivated influenza vaccine. Germline values: CDR1 LGHDT, CDR2 YNNKEL (reference sequence). The CDR3 runs to 12 residues. The V end was cut by 5 bases, the J end by 5 bases, with 10 bases between. TCRdb called the RT-PCR reads again in MiXCR, with one record for every CDR3 protein. The sample shows hundreds of thousands of distinct CDR3 sequences, around a sixth of them seen only once. Material: PBMCs from blood, obtained less than 13 days after vaccination. This rearrangement joins TRBV3-1 to TRBJ2-7, with D unclear. This sequence was found in a man aged 45-65 years who received an inactivated influenza vaccine. The CDR3 sequence: CASSTPGDEQYF. CDR3 DNA sequence: TGTGCCAGCAGCACGCCCGGCGACGAGCAGTACTTC.